This entry describes one T cell receptor (beta chain). The entry originates in a study of beta chain features in type 1 diabetes. This CDR3 has 14 residues. V was trimmed by 0 bases and J by 1 base, leaving 4 bases between them. Germline CDR1 LGHNA, CDR2 YSLEER. Of the isolated RNA, all was reverse transcribed, and so the sequenced material was expressed TCRB transcripts. It was found that naive, central memory and regulatory T cell samples averaged about 4 million reads. Some clones are missing from TCRdb's copy, which holds only in-frame ones; the method was immunoSEQ multiplex PCR. The sample lists under 350,000 clones, approximately 8% seen once, with 1% in the top ten.

J is TRBJ2-1 and V is TRBV4-3; D gene uncertain. This clonotype was obtained from a woman between 18 and 29 years old in good health. Sequencing was done on a sample of central memory CD4+ T cells from blood. The CDR3 is CASSQERSYNEQFF. The CDR3 DNA follows: TGCGCCAGCAGCCAAGAAAGATCCTACAATGAGCAGTTCTTC.